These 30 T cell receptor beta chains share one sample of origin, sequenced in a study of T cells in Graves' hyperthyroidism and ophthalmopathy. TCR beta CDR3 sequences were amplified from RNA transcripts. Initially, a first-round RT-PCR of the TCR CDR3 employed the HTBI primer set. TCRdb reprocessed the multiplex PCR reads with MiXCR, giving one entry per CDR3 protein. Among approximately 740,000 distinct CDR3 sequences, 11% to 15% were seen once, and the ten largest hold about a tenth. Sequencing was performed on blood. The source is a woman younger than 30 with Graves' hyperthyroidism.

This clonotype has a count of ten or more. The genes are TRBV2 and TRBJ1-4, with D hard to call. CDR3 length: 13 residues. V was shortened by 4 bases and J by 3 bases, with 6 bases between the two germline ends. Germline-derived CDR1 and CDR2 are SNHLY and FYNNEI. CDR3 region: CASSGRANEKLFF. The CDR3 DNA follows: TGTGCCAGCAGTGGAAGAGCTAATGAAAAACTGTTTTTT.

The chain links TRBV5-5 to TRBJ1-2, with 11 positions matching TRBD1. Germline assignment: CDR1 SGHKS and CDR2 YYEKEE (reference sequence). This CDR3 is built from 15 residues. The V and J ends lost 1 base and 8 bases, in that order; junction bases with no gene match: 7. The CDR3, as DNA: TGTGCCAGCAGCTTGTTCGGACAGGGGGCAGAAGGCTACACCTTC. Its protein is CASSLFGQGAEGYTF.

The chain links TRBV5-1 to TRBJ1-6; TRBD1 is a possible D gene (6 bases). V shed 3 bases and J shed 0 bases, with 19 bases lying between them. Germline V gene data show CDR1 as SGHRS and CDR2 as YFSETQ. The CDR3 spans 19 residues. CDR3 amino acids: CASSSHPRDTSSYNSPLHF. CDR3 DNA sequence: TGCGCCAGCAGCTCGCACCCCCGGGACACGAGCTCCTATAATTCACCCCTCCACTTT.

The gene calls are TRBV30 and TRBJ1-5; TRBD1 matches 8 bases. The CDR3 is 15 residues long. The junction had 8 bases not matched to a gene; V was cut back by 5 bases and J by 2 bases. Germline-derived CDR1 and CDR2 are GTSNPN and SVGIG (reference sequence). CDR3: CAWGQGNGGNQPQHF. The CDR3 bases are TGTGCCTGGGGACAGGGTAATGGTGGCAATCAGCCCCAGCATTTT.

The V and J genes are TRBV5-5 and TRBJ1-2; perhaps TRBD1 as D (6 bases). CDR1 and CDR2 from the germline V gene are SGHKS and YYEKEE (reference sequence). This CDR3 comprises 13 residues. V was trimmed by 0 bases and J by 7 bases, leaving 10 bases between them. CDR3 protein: CASSLEGVGGYTF. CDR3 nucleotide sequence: TGTGCCAGCAGCTTGGAGGGGGTTGGTGGCTACACCTTC.

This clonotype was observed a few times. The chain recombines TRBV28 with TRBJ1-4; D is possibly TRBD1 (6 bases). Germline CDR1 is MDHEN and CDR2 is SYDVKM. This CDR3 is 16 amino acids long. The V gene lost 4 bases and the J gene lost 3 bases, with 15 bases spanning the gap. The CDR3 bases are TGTGCCAGCAGTTCCTATACAGGGCGGGCTAATGAAAAACTGTTTTTT. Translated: CASSSYTGRANEKLFF.

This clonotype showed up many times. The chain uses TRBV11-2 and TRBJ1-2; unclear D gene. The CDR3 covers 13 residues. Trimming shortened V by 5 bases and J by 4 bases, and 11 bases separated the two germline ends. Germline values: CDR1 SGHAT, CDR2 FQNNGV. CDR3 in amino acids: CASSHWNLYGYTF. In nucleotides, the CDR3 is TGTGCCAGCAGCCATTGGAATCTCTATGGCTACACCTTC.

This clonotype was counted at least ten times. The CDR3 spells CASSLGTVSYNEQFF. The CDR3, as DNA: TGTGCCAGCAGTTTAGGCACAGTCTCCTACAATGAGCAGTTCTTC. The chain links TRBV28 to TRBJ2-1; D is unresolved. This CDR3 has 15 residues. CDR1 is MDHEN and CDR2 is SYDVKM in the germline V gene. The ends were cut back, 2 bases at V and 0 bases at J, with 8 bases in the middle. Filled out from reference TRBV28 and TRBJ2-1, the complete variable domain reads DVKVTQSSRYLVKRTGEKVFLECVQDMDHENMFWYRQDPGLGLRLIYFSYDVKMKEKGDIPEGYSVSREKKERFSLILESASTNQTSMYLCASSLGTVSYNEQFFGPGTRLTVL.

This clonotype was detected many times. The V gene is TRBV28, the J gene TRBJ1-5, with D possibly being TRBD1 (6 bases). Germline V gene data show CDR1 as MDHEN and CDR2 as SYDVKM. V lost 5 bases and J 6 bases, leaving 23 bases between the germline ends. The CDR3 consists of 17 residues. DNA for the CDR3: TGTGCCAGCAGTCCTCTGACAGGTATTGGAAGTATTCAGCCCCAGCATTTT. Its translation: CASSPLTGIGSIQPQHF.

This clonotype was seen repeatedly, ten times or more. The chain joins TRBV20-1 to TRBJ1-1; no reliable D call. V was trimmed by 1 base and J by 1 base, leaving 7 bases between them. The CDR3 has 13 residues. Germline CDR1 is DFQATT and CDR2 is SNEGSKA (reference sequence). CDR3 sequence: CSARVSGNTEAFF. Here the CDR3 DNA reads TGCAGTGCTAGAGTCTCGGGGAACACTGAAGCTTTCTTT.

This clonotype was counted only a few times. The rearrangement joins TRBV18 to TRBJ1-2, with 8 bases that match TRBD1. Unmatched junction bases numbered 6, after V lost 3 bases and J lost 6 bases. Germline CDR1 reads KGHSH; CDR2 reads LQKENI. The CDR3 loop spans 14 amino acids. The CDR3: CASSPSTGGHGYTF. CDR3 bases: TGTGCCAGCTCACCGTCAACAGGGGGACATGGCTACACCTTC.

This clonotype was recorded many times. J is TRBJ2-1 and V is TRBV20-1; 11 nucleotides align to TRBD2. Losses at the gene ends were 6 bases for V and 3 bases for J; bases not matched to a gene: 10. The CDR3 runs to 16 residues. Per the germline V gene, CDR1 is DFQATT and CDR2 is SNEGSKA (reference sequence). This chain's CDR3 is CSAEGGLADLYNEQFF. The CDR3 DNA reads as TGCAGTGCAGAGGGGGGACTAGCGGACCTCTACAATGAGCAGTTCTTC.

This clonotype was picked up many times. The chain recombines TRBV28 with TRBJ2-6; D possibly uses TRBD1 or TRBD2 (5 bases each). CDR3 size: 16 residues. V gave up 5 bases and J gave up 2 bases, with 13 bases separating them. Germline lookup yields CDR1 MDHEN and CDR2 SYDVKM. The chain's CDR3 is CASSDEGSTGANVLTF. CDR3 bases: TGTGCCAGCAGTGATGAGGGGTCCACTGGGGCCAACGTCCTGACTTTC.

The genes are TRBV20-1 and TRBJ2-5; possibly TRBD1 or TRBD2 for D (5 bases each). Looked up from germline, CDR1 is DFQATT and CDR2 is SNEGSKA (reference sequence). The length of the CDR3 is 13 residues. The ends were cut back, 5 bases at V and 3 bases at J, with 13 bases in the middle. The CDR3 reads CSAEGTEEETQYF. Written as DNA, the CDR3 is TGCAGTGCTGAAGGGACGGAAGAAGAGACCCAGTACTTC.

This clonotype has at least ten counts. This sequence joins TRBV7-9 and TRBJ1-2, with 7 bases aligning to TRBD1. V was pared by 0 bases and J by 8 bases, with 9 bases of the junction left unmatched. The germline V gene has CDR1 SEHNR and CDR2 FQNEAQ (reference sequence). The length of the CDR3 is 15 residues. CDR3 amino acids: CASSLAAGGKEGYTF. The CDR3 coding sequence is TGTGCCAGCAGCTTAGCTGCAGGGGGAAAGGAAGGCTACACCTTC.

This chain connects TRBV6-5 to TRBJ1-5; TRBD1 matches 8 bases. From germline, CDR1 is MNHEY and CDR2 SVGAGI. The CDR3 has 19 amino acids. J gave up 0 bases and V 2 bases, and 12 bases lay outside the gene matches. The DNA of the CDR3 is TGTGCCAGCAGTTACGTGCCGGGACAGGAGGCTTATAGCAATCAGCCCCAGCATTTT. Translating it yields CASSYVPGQEAYSNQPQHF.

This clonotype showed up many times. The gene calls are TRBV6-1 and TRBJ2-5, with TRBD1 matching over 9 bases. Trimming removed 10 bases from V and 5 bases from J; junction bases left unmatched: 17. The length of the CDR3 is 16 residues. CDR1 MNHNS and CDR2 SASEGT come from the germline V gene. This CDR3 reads CATKIQGTGIGETQYF. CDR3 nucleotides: TGTGCCACCAAGATCCAAGGGACAGGGATTGGTGAGACCCAGTACTTC.

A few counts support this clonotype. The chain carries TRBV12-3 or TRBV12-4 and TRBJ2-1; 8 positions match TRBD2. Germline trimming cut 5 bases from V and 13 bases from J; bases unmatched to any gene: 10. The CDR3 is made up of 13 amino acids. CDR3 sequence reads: CASSPTTGTRQFF. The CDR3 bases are TGTGCCAGCAGTCCAACGACCGGGACTAGACAGTTCTTC.

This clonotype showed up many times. Written as DNA, the CDR3 is TGTGCCAGCAGCCCGGGGGGGAGTCCCTATGGCTACACCTTC. Its translation: CASSPGGSPYGYTF. The rearrangement joins TRBV7-2 to TRBJ1-2; TRBD1 is a possible D gene (5 bases). The CDR3 contains 14 residues. Trimming shortened V by 5 bases and J by 4 bases, and 14 bases separated the two germline ends. The germline V gene encodes CDR1 SGHTA and CDR2 FQGNSA.

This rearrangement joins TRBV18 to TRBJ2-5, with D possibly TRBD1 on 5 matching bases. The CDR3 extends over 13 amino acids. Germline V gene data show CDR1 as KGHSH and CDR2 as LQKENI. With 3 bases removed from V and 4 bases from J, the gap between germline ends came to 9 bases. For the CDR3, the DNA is TGTGCCAGCTCACCTGCCAGGGCAGAGACCCAGTACTTC. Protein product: CASSPARAETQYF. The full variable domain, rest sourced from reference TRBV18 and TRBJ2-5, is NAGVMQNPRHLVRRRGQEARLRCSPMKGHSHVYWYRQLPEEGLKFMVYLQKENIIDESGMPKERFSAEFPKEGPSILRIQQVVRGDSAAYFCASSPARAETQYFGPGTRLLVL.

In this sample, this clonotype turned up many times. CDR3 amino acids: CASSLVGSPNQPQHF. The CDR3 region has the DNA TGTGCCAGCAGCTTAGTAGGTTCCCCCAATCAGCCCCAGCATTTT. The rearrangement uses TRBV7-2 and TRBJ1-5; no clear D gene. The CDR3 consists of 15 residues. Germline loops: CDR1 SGHTA, CDR2 FQGNSA. Trimming stripped 1 base from V and 3 bases from J, with 10 bases between. Full variable domain (outside the CDR3, taken from reference TRBV7-2 and TRBJ1-5): GAGVSQSPSNKVTEKGKDVELRCDPISGHTALYWYRQSLGQGLEFLIYFQGNSAPDKSGLPSDRFSAERTGGSVSTLTIQRTQQEDSAVYLCASSLVGSPNQPQHFGDGTRLSIL.

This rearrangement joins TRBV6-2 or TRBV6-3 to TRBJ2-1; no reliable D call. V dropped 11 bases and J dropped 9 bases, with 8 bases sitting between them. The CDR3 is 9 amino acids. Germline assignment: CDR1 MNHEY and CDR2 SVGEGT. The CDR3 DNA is TGTGCCTTGCAGGTTGAGCAGTTCTTC. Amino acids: CALQVEQFF.

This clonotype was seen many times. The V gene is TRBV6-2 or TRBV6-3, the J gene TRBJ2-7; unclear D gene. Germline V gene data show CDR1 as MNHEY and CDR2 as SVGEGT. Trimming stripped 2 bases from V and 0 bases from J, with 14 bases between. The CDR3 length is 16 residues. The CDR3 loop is CASSYRARVPSYEQYF. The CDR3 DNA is TGTGCCAGCAGTTACAGGGCTCGGGTCCCCTCCTACGAGCAGTACTTC.

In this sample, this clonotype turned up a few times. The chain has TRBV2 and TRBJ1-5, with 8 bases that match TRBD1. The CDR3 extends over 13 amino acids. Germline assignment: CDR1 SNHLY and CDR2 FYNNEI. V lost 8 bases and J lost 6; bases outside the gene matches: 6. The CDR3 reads CASRDRSGQPQHF. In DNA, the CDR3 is TGTGCCAGCCGGGACAGGTCAGGTCAGCCCCAGCATTTT.

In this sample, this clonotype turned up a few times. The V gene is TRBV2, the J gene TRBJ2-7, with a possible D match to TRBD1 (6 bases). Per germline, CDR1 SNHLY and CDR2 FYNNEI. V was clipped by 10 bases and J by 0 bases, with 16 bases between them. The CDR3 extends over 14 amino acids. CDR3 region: CATTTPTGSYEQYF. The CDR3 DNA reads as TGTGCCACCACGACTCCGACAGGCTCCTACGAGCAGTACTTC. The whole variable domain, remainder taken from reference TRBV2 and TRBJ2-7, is EPEVTQTPSHQVTQMGQEVILRCVPISNHLYFYWYRQILGQKVEFLVSFYNNEISEKSEIFDDQFSVERPDGSNFTLKIRSTKLEDSAMYFCATTTPTGSYEQYFGPGTRLTVT.

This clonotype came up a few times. The CDR3 DNA follows: TGTGCCAGCAGTTTAAGACTAGCGGGCCTGCAGTATTTT. It is translated as CASSLRLAGLQYF. The chain recombines TRBV27 with TRBJ2-3; 10 bases line up with TRBD2. The CDR3 sequence is 13 residues long. From germline, CDR1 is MNHEY and CDR2 SMNVEV (reference sequence). The V segment lost 2 bases and the J segment 11 bases; nucleotides outside the gene matches: 4.

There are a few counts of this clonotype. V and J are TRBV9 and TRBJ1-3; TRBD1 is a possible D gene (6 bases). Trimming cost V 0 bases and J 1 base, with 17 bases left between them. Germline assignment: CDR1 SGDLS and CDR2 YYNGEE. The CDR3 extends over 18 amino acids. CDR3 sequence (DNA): TGTGCCAGCAGCGTAGCCCCGGGACACCGGGGTTCTGGAAACACCATATATTTT. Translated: CASSVAPGHRGSGNTIYF.

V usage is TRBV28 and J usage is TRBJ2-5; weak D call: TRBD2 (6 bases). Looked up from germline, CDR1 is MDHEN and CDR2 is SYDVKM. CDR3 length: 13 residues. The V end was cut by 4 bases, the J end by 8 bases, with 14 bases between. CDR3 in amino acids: CASSSLWRETQYF. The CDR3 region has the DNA TGTGCCAGCAGTTCCTTATGGCGGGAAACCCAGTACTTC. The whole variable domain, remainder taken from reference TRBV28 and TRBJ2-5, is DVKVTQSSRYLVKRTGEKVFLECVQDMDHENMFWYRQDPGLGLRLIYFSYDVKMKEKGDIPEGYSVSREKKERFSLILESASTNQTSMYLCASSSLWRETQYFGPGTRLLVL.

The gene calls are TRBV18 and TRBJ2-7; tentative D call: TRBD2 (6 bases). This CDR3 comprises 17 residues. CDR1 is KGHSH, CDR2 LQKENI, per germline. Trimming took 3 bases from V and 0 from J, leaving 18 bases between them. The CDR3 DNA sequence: TGTGCCAGCTCACCGACTCTTAGCGGAGGGAGCTCCTACGAGCAGTACTTC. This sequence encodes CASSPTLSGGSSYEQYF. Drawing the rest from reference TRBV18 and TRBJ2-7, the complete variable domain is NAGVMQNPRHLVRRRGQEARLRCSPMKGHSHVYWYRQLPEEGLKFMVYLQKENIIDESGMPKERFSAEFPKEGPSILRIQQVVRGDSAAYFCASSPTLSGGSSYEQYFGPGTRLTVT.

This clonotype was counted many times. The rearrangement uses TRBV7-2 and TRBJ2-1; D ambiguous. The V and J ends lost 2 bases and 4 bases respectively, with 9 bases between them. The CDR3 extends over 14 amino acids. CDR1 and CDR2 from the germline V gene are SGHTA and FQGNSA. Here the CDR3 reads CASSLQVSYNEQFF. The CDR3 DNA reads TGTGCCAGCAGCTTACAAGTTTCTTACAATGAGCAGTTCTTC.